This record concerns one T cell receptor beta chain sequence. Its antigen remains unidentified. The data belong to a study of T cell responses to AZD1222 COVID-19 vaccine. Study observations and caveats: Spike regions recognized by vaccine-associated CD4 TCRs spanned the protein, led by 160-218 and 743-854. Following two doses of AZD1222, Spike-specific TCR breadth and depth rose.

TCRdb's table, derived via immunoSEQ multiplex PCR, lists solely in-frame clones and lacks some. In the table there are 150,000 to 200,000 clones, about nine tenths of which are singletons. This specimen was peripheral blood, taken 28 days after the second dose of the MenACWY control vaccine. This TCR came from an adult who received the MenACWY meningococcal vaccine as a control.

This CDR3 reads CASSQQGANYGYTF. DNA for the CDR3: TGTGCCAGCAGCCAACAGGGCGCTAACTATGGCTACACCTTC. V usage is TRBV7-9 and J usage is TRBJ1-2; tentative D call: TRBD1 (6 bases). The germline V gene encodes CDR1 SEHNR and CDR2 FQNEAQ (reference sequence). The V end lost 5 bases, the J end lost 0 bases, and 10 bases lay between the germline ends. This CDR3 has 14 amino acids.